The clone carrying this T cell receptor (beta chain) occurred many times. Its target is unknown. V lost 5 bases and J 4 bases, leaving 11 bases between the germline ends. Germline CDR1 reads SEHNR; CDR2 reads FQNEAQ (reference sequence). This CDR3 has 14 amino acids. The data are from a study of T cells after yellow fever vaccination. TCRdb used MiXCR to reprocess the 5' RACE reads, holding one entry per CDR3 protein. The sample lists about 230,000 distinct CDR3 sequences, around 6.7% occurring once. Study-level points and caveats: The study re-detected most primary-vaccination clones after the booster (roughly 96% CD4, 88% CD8). Abundant bulk-derived clonotypes could contaminate FACS-sorted repertoires.

The starting material was CD4+ T cells sorted from PBMCs, obtained on the day of the yellow fever booster vaccination. This TCR derives from a man aged 25-45 years who received the YFV17D yellow fever vaccine. The rearrangement joins TRBV7-9 to TRBJ2-2; possibly TRBD2 for D (5 bases). The CDR3 sequence is CASSRGSSTGELFF. CDR3 nucleotide sequence: TGTGCCAGCAGCCGCGGGTCTTCCACCGGGGAGCTGTTTTTT.